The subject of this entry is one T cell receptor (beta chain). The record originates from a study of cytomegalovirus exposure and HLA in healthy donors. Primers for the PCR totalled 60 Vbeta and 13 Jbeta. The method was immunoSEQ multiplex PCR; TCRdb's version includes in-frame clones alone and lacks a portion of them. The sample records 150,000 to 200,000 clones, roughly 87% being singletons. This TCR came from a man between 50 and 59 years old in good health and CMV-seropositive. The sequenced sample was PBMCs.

CDR3 in DNA: TGTGCCAGCAGTTTAAGAGGGACTAGCTACGAGCAGTACTTC. This codes for CASSLRGTSYEQYF. The chain joins TRBV28 to TRBJ2-5; 8 nucleotides align to TRBD2. Near its end, the DNA agrees better with TRBJ2-7, so the J call may be wrong. Germline-derived CDR1 and CDR2 are MDHEN and SYDVKM. CDR3 length: 14 amino acids.